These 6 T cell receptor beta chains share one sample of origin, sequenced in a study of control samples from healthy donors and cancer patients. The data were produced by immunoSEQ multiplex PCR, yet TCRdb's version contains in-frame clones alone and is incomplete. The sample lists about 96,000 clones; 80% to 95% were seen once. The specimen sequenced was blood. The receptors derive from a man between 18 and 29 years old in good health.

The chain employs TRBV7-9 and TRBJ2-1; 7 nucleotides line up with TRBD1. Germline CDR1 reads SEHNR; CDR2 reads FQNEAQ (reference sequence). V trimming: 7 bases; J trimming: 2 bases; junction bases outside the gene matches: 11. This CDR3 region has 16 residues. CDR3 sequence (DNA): TGTGCCAGCAACACAGACAGGGTTTCAGCCTACAATGAGCAGTTCTTC. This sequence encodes CASNTDRVSAYNEQFF.

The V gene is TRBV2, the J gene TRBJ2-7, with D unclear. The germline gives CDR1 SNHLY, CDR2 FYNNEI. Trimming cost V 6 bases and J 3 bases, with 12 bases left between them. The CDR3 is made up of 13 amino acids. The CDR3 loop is CASRHPSDYEQYF. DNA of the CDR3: TGTGCCAGCAGGCACCCTTCAGACTACGAGCAGTACTTC.

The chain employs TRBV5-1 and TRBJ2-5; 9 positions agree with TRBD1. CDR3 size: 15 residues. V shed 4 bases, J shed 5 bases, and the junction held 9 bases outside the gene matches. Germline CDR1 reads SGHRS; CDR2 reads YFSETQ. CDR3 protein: CASSGGQGSLETQYF. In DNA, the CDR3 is TGCGCCAGCAGCGGAGGACAGGGGAGTTTGGAGACCCAGTACTTC.

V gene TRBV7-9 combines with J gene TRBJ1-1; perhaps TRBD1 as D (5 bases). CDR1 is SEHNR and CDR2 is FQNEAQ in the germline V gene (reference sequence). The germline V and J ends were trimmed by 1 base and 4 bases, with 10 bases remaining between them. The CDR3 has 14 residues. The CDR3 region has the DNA TGTGCCAGCAGCTTAGGATGGGGGAGCACTGAAGCTTTCTTT. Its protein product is CASSLGWGSTEAFF.

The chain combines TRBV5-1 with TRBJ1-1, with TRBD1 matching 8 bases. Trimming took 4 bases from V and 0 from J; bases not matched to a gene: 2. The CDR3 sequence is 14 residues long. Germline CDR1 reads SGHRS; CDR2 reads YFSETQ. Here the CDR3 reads CASSEGQVNTEAFF. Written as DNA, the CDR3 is TGCGCCAGCAGCGAGGGACAGGTGAACACTGAAGCTTTCTTT.

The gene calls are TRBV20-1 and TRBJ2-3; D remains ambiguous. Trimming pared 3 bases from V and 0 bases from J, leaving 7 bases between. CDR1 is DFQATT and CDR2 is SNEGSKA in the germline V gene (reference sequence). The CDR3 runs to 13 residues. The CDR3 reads CSASPESTDTQYF. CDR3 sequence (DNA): TGCAGTGCTAGTCCGGAAAGCACAGATACGCAGTATTTT.